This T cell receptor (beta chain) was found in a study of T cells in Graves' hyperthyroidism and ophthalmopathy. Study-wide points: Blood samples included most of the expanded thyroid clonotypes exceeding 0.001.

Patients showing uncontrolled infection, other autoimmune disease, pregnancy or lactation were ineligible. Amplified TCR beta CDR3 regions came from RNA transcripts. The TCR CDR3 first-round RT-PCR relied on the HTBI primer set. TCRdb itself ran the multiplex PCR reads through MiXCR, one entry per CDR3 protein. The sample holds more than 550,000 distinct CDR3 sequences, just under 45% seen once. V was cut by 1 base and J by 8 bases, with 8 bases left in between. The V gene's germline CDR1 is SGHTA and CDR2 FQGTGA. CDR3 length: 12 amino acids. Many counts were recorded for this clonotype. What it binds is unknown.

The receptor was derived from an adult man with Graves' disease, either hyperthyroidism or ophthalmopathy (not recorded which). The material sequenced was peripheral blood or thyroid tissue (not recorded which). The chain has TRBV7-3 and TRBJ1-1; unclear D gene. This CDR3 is CASSLMVREAFF. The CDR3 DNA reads TGTGCCAGCAGCTTAATGGTCCGGGAAGCTTTCTTT.